Each of the 8 T cell receptor beta chains below was sequenced from the same sample in a study of T cells after yellow fever vaccination. MiXCR, run by TCRdb on the 5' RACE reads, gives a single entry per CDR3 protein. Altogether about 580,000 distinct CDR3 sequences are present, around a sixth being singletons, with the ten largest covering roughly a sixth. The source material was PBMCs, sampled about 5 days after the first yellow fever vaccination. These TCRs come from a man aged 18 to 29 who received the YFV17D yellow fever vaccine.

This clonotype was counted between two and nine times. V and J are TRBV7-9 and TRBJ1-1; D is ambiguous. Germline loops: CDR1 SEHNR, CDR2 FQNEAQ (reference sequence). Deletions cut 4 bases from V and 4 bases from J, with 13 bases between. CDR3 length: 14 amino acids. CDR3 region: CASSSPASPTEAFF. CDR3 sequence (DNA): TGTGCCAGCAGCTCCCCCGCAAGCCCCACTGAAGCTTTCTTT.

V and J are TRBV5-1 and TRBJ2-7, with D perhaps matching TRBD1 (5 bases). CDR1 is SGHRS, CDR2 YFSETQ, per germline. V was shortened by 5 bases and J by 6 bases, with 15 bases between the two germline ends. The CDR3 totals 13 residues. CDR3 in amino acids: CASRPTGLLEQYF. CDR3 coding DNA: TGCGCCAGCAGACCTACAGGTTTGCTCGAGCAGTACTTC.

This clonotype has a count of ten or more. The V gene is TRBV12-5, the J gene TRBJ2-1; no reliable D call. The CDR3 consists of 15 residues. Trimming left V 4 bases short and J 2 bases short, with 12 bases between. CDR1 is LGHNT and CDR2 is FRNRAP in the germline V gene. CDR3 sequence (DNA): TGTGCTAGTGGTTCCCCTGTCCTAGCCTACAATGAGCAGTTCTTC. Translating gives CASGSPVLAYNEQFF. Complete variable domain (other parts from reference TRBV12-5 and TRBJ2-1): DARVTQTPRHKVTEMGQEVTMRCQPILGHNTVFWYRQTMMQGLELLAYFRNRAPLDDSGMPKDRFSAEMPDATLATLKIQPSEPRDSAVYFCASGSPVLAYNEQFFGPGTRLTVL.

This clonotype was counted a few times. The rearrangement links TRBV2 to TRBJ2-7; tentative D call: TRBD1 (6 bases). V was pared by 7 bases and J by 6 bases, with 13 bases between. In germline, CDR1 is SNHLY, CDR2 FYNNEI. The CDR3 extends over 12 amino acids. The CDR3 nucleotides are TGTGCCAGCACCGGGGACACTACCGAGCAGTACTTC. Encoded protein: CASTGDTTEQYF. The full variable domain, its missing parts supplied by reference TRBV2 and TRBJ2-7, is EPEVTQTPSHQVTQMGQEVILRCVPISNHLYFYWYRQILGQKVEFLVSFYNNEISEKSEIFDDQFSVERPDGSNFTLKIRSTKLEDSAMYFCASTGDTTEQYFGPGTRLTVT.

Here the CDR3 reads CASSPMGSSEQFF. DNA of the CDR3: TGTGCCAGCAGCCCCATGGGGTCCAGTGAGCAGTTCTTC. The genes are TRBV7-2 and TRBJ2-1, with D hard to call. Germline CDR1 SGHTA, CDR2 FQGNSA. The CDR3 length is 13 residues. V was clipped by 5 bases and J by 9 bases, with 14 bases between them.

This clonotype was counted between two and nine times. V usage is TRBV6-5 and J usage is TRBJ1-5; D not resolved. CDR3 length: 15 residues. Germline-derived CDR1 and CDR2 are MNHEY and SVGAGI. Trimming took 4 bases from V and 2 from J, leaving 12 bases between them. In DNA form, the CDR3 reads TGTGCCAGCAGTTCACTCGTCTCAGGCAATCAGCCCCAGCATTTT. Protein sequence: CASSSLVSGNQPQHF.

This clonotype was counted at least ten times. One junction end disagrees with the germline gene, perhaps due to a read error. V and J are TRBV7-7 and TRBJ2-1; a weak D match, TRBD1 (6 bases). This CDR3 has 15 amino acids. Looked up from germline, CDR1 is SSHAT and CDR2 is FNYEAQ (reference sequence). The CDR3 loop is CASSVQPGQGNEQFF. The DNA for the CDR3 is TGTGCTAGCAGCGTACAACCGGGACAAGGCAATGAGCAGTTCTTC.

This clonotype was recorded many times. The chain is built from TRBV12-3 or TRBV12-4 and TRBJ2-2, with no clear D. The V end was cut by 3 bases, the J end by 5 bases, with 10 bases between. The CDR3 is 14 amino acids. The CDR3 here is CASSLATGTGELFF. The CDR3 nucleotides are TGTGCCAGCAGTTTGGCAACCGGAACCGGGGAGCTGTTTTTT.